The rows below give T cell receptor beta chains drawn from one sample of a study of T cell changes during pregnancy in multiple sclerosis. Measured with immunoSEQ multiplex PCR; TCRdb has only the in-frame clones, and not every one. This sample has more than 60,000 clones, with around nine tenths found just once. Material: CD4+ T cells from peripheral blood mononuclear cells, obtained in the third trimester of pregnancy. These receptors came from a female donor in good health, enrolled as a control in a pregnancy study. Both conserved end residues are part of each CDR3. The order of the fields is D gene, V gene, J gene, clone size, CDR3 protein, CDR3 DNA. The D gene is left open where the match is weak. Clone size is given for some rows only: seen once, a few or many times, or a class if the clone is expanded.

d_gene: -
v_gene: TRBV2
j_gene: TRBJ1-5
abundance: -
CDR3aa: CASRRSEGRSNQPQHF
CDR3nt: TGTGCCAGCAGGAGGTCGGAGGGCAGGAGCAATCAGCCCCAGCATTTT

d_gene: -
v_gene: TRBV11-2
j_gene: TRBJ2-2
abundance: -
CDR3aa: CASSPTNTGELFF
CDR3nt: TGTGCCAGCAGCCCAACGAACACCGGGGAGCTGTTTTTT

d_gene: TRBD2
v_gene: TRBV6-5
j_gene: TRBJ2-2
abundance: -
CDR3aa: CASSYSSGRDTGELFF
CDR3nt: TGTGCCAGCAGTTACTCCTCTGGGAGGGACACCGGGGAGCTGTTTTTT

d_gene: TRBD1
v_gene: TRBV19
j_gene: TRBJ2-1
abundance: -
CDR3aa: CASGGQSSYNEQFF
CDR3nt: TGTGCCAGTGGGGGACAGAGCTCCTACAATGAGCAGTTCTTC

d_gene: -
v_gene: TRBV4-2
j_gene: TRBJ1-1
abundance: -
CDR3aa: CASSQETVNTEAFF
CDR3nt: TGTGCCAGCAGCCAAGAAACAGTGAACACTGAAGCTTTCTTT

d_gene: TRBD2
v_gene: TRBV7-3
j_gene: TRBJ2-3
abundance: -
CDR3aa: CASSRNSGGGTDTQYF
CDR3nt: TGTGCCAGCAGCAGAAATAGCGGGGGTGGGACAGATACGCAGTATTTT

d_gene: -
v_gene: TRBV6-5
j_gene: TRBJ1-1
abundance: -
CDR3aa: CASRSAVGPGAFF
CDR3nt: TGTGCCAGCAGGTCTGCTGTGGGGCCCGGAGCTTTCTTT

d_gene: TRBD1
v_gene: TRBV7-2
j_gene: TRBJ1-2
abundance: -
CDR3aa: CASSLVGQGAGYGYTF
CDR3nt: TGTGCCAGCAGCTTAGTTGGACAGGGGGCGGGCTATGGCTACACCTTC

d_gene: -
v_gene: TRBV4-3
j_gene: TRBJ1-1
abundance: -
CDR3aa: CASSHSTWGGAAIEAFF
CDR3nt: TGCGCCAGCAGCCACTCTACTTGGGGGGGCGCGGCGATTGAAGCTTTCTTT

d_gene: -
v_gene: TRBV14
j_gene: TRBJ1-1
abundance: -
CDR3aa: CASSQFTTGASSTEAFF
CDR3nt: TGTGCCAGCAGCCAATTTACGACAGGCGCCTCCTCGACTGAAGCTTTCTTT

d_gene: TRBD1
v_gene: TRBV5-1
j_gene: TRBJ2-7
abundance: -
CDR3aa: CASSEGQLTYEQYF
CDR3nt: TGCGCCAGCAGCGAGGGACAGCTTACCTACGAGCAGTACTTC

d_gene: TRBD2
v_gene: TRBV5-4
j_gene: TRBJ2-1
abundance: -
CDR3aa: CASSYGTSAASRYNEQFF
CDR3nt: TGTGCCAGCAGCTACGGGACTAGCGCCGCCTCAAGGTACAATGAGCAGTTCTTC

d_gene: -
v_gene: TRBV4-3
j_gene: TRBJ1-6
abundance: -
CDR3aa: CASSLKRDVRNSPLHF
CDR3nt: TGCGCCAGCAGCCTGAAGCGGGACGTCCGTAATTCACCCCTCCACTTT

d_gene: TRBD2
v_gene: TRBV19
j_gene: TRBJ2-5
abundance: -
CDR3aa: CASSRGSGGMYQETQYF
CDR3nt: TGTGCCAGTAGTAGGGGAAGCGGGGGCATGTACCAAGAGACCCAGTACTTC

d_gene: TRBD1
v_gene: TRBV19
j_gene: TRBJ1-3
abundance: -
CDR3aa: CASEDTGAGNTIYF
CDR3nt: TGTGCCAGTGAAGATACAGGGGCTGGAAACACCATATATTTT

d_gene: -
v_gene: TRBV18
j_gene: TRBJ1-5
abundance: -
CDR3aa: CASSPGEGNQPQHF
CDR3nt: TGTGCCAGCTCACCAGGGGAGGGCAATCAGCCCCAGCATTTT

d_gene: -
v_gene: TRBV7-9
j_gene: TRBJ1-4
abundance: -
CDR3aa: CASSFSPTGKLFF
CDR3nt: TGTGCCAGCAGCTTTTCCCCCACAGGAAAACTGTTTTTT

d_gene: TRBD2
v_gene: TRBV7-9
j_gene: TRBJ2-5
abundance: -
CDR3aa: CASSPGLVGTQYF
CDR3nt: TGTGCCAGCAGCCCTGGACTAGTAGGAACCCAGTACTTC

d_gene: TRBD1
v_gene: TRBV5-5
j_gene: TRBJ2-7
abundance: -
CDR3aa: CASSRDRGTYEQYF
CDR3nt: TGTGCCAGCAGCAGAGACAGGGGAACCTACGAGCAGTACTTC

d_gene: TRBD1
v_gene: TRBV7-2
j_gene: TRBJ2-2
abundance: once
CDR3aa: CASSSQGAHLTGELFF
CDR3nt: TGTGCCAGCAGCTCACAGGGGGCTCATCTCACCGGGGAGCTGTTTTTT

d_gene: TRBD2
v_gene: TRBV7-2
j_gene: TRBJ2-5
abundance: -
CDR3aa: CASSLAPRGGASETQYF
CDR3nt: TGTGCCAGCAGCTTAGCGCCTCGCGGGGGGGCCTCGGAGACCCAGTACTTC

d_gene: -
v_gene: TRBV11-2
j_gene: TRBJ1-1
abundance: -
CDR3aa: CASSTQREAFF
CDR3nt: TGTGCCAGCAGCACACAGAGAGAAGCTTTCTTT

d_gene: TRBD2
v_gene: TRBV6-5
j_gene: TRBJ2-4
abundance: -
CDR3aa: CASSYGGEGPKAIQYF
CDR3nt: TGTGCCAGCAGTTACGGGGGGGAAGGGCCCAAGGCCATTCAGTACTTC

d_gene: -
v_gene: TRBV9
j_gene: TRBJ2-3
abundance: -
CDR3aa: CASSVDLGPYPTDTQYF
CDR3nt: TGTGCCAGCAGCGTAGATTTGGGCCCTTACCCCACAGATACGCAGTATTTT

d_gene: -
v_gene: TRBV10-2
j_gene: TRBJ1-6
abundance: -
CDR3aa: CASSDWQARGSPLHF
CDR3nt: TGCGCCAGCAGTGATTGGCAGGCAAGGGGTTCACCCCTCCACTTT

d_gene: -
v_gene: TRBV6-6
j_gene: TRBJ1-4
abundance: -
CDR3aa: CASSYWFGGGEKLFF
CDR3nt: TGTGCCAGCAGTTACTGGTTTGGGGGCGGTGAAAAACTGTTTTTT

d_gene: -
v_gene: TRBV11-3
j_gene: TRBJ1-6
abundance: -
CDR3aa: CASSFSDYNSPLHF
CDR3nt: TGTGCCAGCAGCTTCAGTGATTATAATTCACCCCTCCACTTT

d_gene: -
v_gene: TRBV19
j_gene: TRBJ2-7
abundance: -
CDR3aa: CASSIRETAYEQYF
CDR3nt: TGTGCCAGTAGTATCCGGGAAACCGCCTACGAGCAGTACTTC

d_gene: -
v_gene: TRBV7-3
j_gene: TRBJ1-2
abundance: -
CDR3aa: CASSRATSGGRGGYTF
CDR3nt: TGTGCCAGCAGCAGGGCCACCAGCGGGGGGCGCGGTGGCTACACCTTC

d_gene: -
v_gene: TRBV15
j_gene: TRBJ1-2
abundance: -
CDR3aa: CATSRDPREDYGYTF
CDR3nt: TGTGCCACCAGCAGAGATCCCAGGGAGGACTATGGCTACACCTTC

d_gene: TRBD1
v_gene: TRBV18
j_gene: TRBJ1-3
abundance: -
CDR3aa: CASSPGTAGNTIYF
CDR3nt: TGTGCCAGCTCACCAGGGACAGCTGGAAACACCATATATTTT

d_gene: -
v_gene: TRBV28
j_gene: TRBJ1-5
abundance: -
CDR3aa: CASSKGPAAGSNQPQHF
CDR3nt: TGTGCCAGCAGTAAGGGCCCCGCGGCGGGAAGCAATCAGCCCCAGCATTTT

d_gene: TRBD1
v_gene: TRBV6-5
j_gene: TRBJ1-3
abundance: -
CDR3aa: CASTRTGIGNTIYF
CDR3nt: TGTGCCAGCACCCGGACAGGGATAGGAAACACCATATATTTT

d_gene: TRBD1
v_gene: TRBV18
j_gene: TRBJ1-2
abundance: -
CDR3aa: CASSHPGQGGYGYTF
CDR3nt: TGTGCCAGCTCACACCCGGGACAGGGAGGCTATGGCTACACCTTC

d_gene: TRBD1
v_gene: TRBV5-8
j_gene: TRBJ1-2
abundance: -
CDR3aa: CASSSGQGYGYTF
CDR3nt: TGTGCCAGCAGCTCCGGACAGGGGTATGGCTACACCTTC

d_gene: -
v_gene: TRBV4-1
j_gene: TRBJ1-5
abundance: -
CDR3aa: CASSRPGAFGQPQHF
CDR3nt: TGCGCCAGCAGCCGACCAGGGGCGTTCGGTCAGCCCCAGCATTTT

d_gene: -
v_gene: TRBV5-6
j_gene: TRBJ1-6
abundance: -
CDR3aa: CASSLERGRGWDNSPLHF
CDR3nt: TGTGCCAGCAGCTTGGAACGGGGCAGGGGATGGGATAATTCACCCCTCCACTTT

d_gene: -
v_gene: TRBV6-6
j_gene: TRBJ2-7
abundance: -
CDR3aa: CASSYSRYRAYEQYF
CDR3nt: TGTGCCAGCAGTTACTCGAGATACAGGGCTTACGAGCAGTACTTC

d_gene: -
v_gene: TRBV6-6
j_gene: TRBJ2-6
abundance: -
CDR3aa: CASTELWAGANVLTF
CDR3nt: TGTGCCAGCACTGAACTCTGGGCCGGGGCCAACGTCCTGACTTTC

d_gene: TRBD2
v_gene: TRBV11-1
j_gene: TRBJ2-3
abundance: -
CDR3aa: CASSLGVGGPDTQYF
CDR3nt: TGTGCCAGCAGCTTAGGGGTGGGAGGGCCAGATACGCAGTATTTT

d_gene: -
v_gene: TRBV5-6
j_gene: TRBJ1-3
abundance: once
CDR3aa: CASSLLRNSGNTIYF
CDR3nt: TGTGCCAGCAGCTTGTTGCGGAACTCTGGAAACACCATATATTTT

d_gene: -
v_gene: TRBV14
j_gene: TRBJ1-5
abundance: -
CDR3aa: CASSHLPAGIQHF
CDR3nt: TGTGCCAGCAGCCATCTCCCGGCAGGCATCCAGCATTTT

d_gene: -
v_gene: TRBV2
j_gene: TRBJ1-2
abundance: -
CDR3aa: CASSPRDTYGYTF
CDR3nt: TGTGCCAGCAGCCCACGGGACACCTATGGCTACACCTTC

d_gene: -
v_gene: TRBV5-1
j_gene: TRBJ2-2
abundance: -
CDR3aa: CASSLDRNTGELFF
CDR3nt: TGCGCCAGCAGCTTAGACAGGAACACCGGGGAGCTGTTTTTT

d_gene: -
v_gene: TRBV14
j_gene: TRBJ1-1
abundance: -
CDR3aa: CASSQARWGGTFF
CDR3nt: TGTGCCAGCAGCCAGGCTCGGTGGGGGGGAACTTTCTTT

d_gene: TRBD1
v_gene: TRBV30
j_gene: TRBJ2-3
abundance: -
CDR3aa: CAWGQGPDTQYF
CDR3nt: TGTGCCTGGGGACAGGGCCCAGATACGCAGTATTTT

d_gene: TRBD1
v_gene: TRBV4-3
j_gene: TRBJ2-5
abundance: -
CDR3aa: CASSRDRGQETQYF
CDR3nt: TGCGCCAGCAGCCGAGACAGGGGACAAGAGACCCAGTACTTC

d_gene: -
v_gene: TRBV30
j_gene: TRBJ1-6
abundance: -
CDR3aa: CAWSVEDFMSPLHF
CDR3nt: TGTGCCTGGAGTGTTGAGGACTTTATGTCACCCCTCCACTTT

d_gene: TRBD1
v_gene: TRBV30
j_gene: TRBJ2-7
abundance: -
CDR3aa: CAWSVGTVDYEQYF
CDR3nt: TGTGCCTGGAGTGTCGGGACAGTAGACTACGAGCAGTACTTC

d_gene: -
v_gene: TRBV6-5
j_gene: TRBJ2-1
abundance: -
CDR3aa: CASRQGPYNEQFF
CDR3nt: TGTGCCAGCAGGCAGGGGCCATACAATGAGCAGTTCTTC

d_gene: -
v_gene: TRBV12-2
j_gene: TRBJ1-1
abundance: -
CDR3aa: CASRLASDNDSTEAFF
CDR3nt: TGTGCAAGTCGCTTAGCTTCCGACAACGATAGCACTGAAGCTTTCTTT

d_gene: TRBD1
v_gene: TRBV28
j_gene: TRBJ1-4
abundance: -
CDR3aa: CASSLGQGYNEKLFF
CDR3nt: TGTGCCAGCAGTTTGGGACAGGGCTATAATGAAAAACTGTTTTTT

d_gene: -
v_gene: TRBV7-2
j_gene: TRBJ1-3
abundance: -
CDR3aa: CASSSQLGSGNTIYF
CDR3nt: TGTGCCAGCAGCTCCCAACTAGGCTCTGGAAACACCATATATTTT

d_gene: -
v_gene: TRBV7-9
j_gene: TRBJ2-4
abundance: -
CDR3aa: CASSWPSGPNIQYF
CDR3nt: TGTGCCAGCAGCTGGCCGTCGGGTCCAAACATTCAGTACTTC

d_gene: TRBD1
v_gene: TRBV11-3
j_gene: TRBJ1-1
abundance: -
CDR3aa: CASSLRQGPGSEAFF
CDR3nt: TGTGCCAGCAGCTTAAGACAGGGGCCAGGCTCTGAAGCTTTCTTT

d_gene: -
v_gene: TRBV18
j_gene: TRBJ1-2
abundance: few
CDR3aa: CASSPPLAGWDGYTF
CDR3nt: TGTGCCAGCTCACCACCGCTGGCAGGGTGGGATGGCTACACCTTC

d_gene: -
v_gene: TRBV29-1
j_gene: TRBJ1-2
abundance: -
CDR3aa: CSVGGPPNTF
CDR3nt: TGCAGCGTTGGAGGCCCACCAAACACCTTC

d_gene: -
v_gene: TRBV5-5
j_gene: TRBJ2-5
abundance: -
CDR3aa: CASSSQTAPGAGETQYF
CDR3nt: TGTGCCAGCAGCTCCCAGACCGCCCCAGGAGCAGGGGAGACCCAGTACTTC

d_gene: TRBD1
v_gene: TRBV19
j_gene: TRBJ2-5
abundance: -
CDR3aa: CASRYTGTGRYQETQYF
CDR3nt: TGTGCCAGTAGATACACCGGGACAGGGAGGTACCAAGAGACCCAGTACTTC

d_gene: TRBD2
v_gene: TRBV5-5
j_gene: TRBJ2-1
abundance: -
CDR3aa: CASSLASGGAYNEQFF
CDR3nt: TGTGCCAGCAGCCTTGCAAGCGGGGGGGCCTACAATGAGCAGTTCTTC